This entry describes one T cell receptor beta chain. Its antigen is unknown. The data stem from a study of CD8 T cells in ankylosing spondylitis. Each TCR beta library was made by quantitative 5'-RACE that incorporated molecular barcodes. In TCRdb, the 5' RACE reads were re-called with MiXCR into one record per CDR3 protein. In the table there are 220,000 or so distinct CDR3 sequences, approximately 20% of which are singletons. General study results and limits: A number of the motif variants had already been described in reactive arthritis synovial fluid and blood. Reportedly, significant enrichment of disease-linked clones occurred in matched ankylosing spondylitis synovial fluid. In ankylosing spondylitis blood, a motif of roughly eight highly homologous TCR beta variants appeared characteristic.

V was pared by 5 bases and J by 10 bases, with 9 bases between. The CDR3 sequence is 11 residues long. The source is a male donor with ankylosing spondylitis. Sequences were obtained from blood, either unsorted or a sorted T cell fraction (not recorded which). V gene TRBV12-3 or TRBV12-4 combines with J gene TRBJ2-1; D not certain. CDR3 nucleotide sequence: TGTGCCAGCAGTCCCAGTAGAGAGCAGTTCTTC. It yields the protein CASSPSREQFF.